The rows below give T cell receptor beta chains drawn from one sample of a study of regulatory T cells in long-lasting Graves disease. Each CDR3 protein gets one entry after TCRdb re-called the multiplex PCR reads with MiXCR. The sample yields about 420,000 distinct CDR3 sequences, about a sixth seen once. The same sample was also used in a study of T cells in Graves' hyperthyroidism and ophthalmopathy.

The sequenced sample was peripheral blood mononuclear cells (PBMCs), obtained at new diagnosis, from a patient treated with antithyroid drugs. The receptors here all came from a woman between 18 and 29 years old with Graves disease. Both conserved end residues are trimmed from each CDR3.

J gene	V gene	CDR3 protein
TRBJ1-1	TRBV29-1	SAAPAGTNTEAF
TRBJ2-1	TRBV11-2	ASSLGGRGGSGVNNEQF
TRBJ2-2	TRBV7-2	ASSATTGTGELF
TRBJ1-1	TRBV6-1	ASRPPTGMNTEAF
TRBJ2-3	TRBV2	ASGGLAPIDTQY
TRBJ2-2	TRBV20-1	SAAHPRQGPGELF
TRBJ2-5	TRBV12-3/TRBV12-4	ASSNNRGLGRGETQY
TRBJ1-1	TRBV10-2	ASSVMRGTEAF
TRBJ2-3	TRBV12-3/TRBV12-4	ASSGREGTESTDTQY
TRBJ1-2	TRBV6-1	ASSLGQTNYGYT
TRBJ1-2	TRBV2	ASRGMSYGYT
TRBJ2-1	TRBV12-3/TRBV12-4	ASSSTHVGRGNNEQF
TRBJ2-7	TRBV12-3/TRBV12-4	ASSPDRGPYEQY
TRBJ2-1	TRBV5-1	ASGRDEINEQF
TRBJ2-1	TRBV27	ASSSQTSGSYNEQF
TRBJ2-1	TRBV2	ASTEELVLHNEQF